The TCR beta chain under discussion was sequenced for a study of PD-L1 blockade in urothelial cancer. Study context: Male sex and bladder-origin urothelial cancer characterized about 85% of the roughly 30 patients.

Germline V lookup: CDR1 SNHLY, CDR2 FYNNEI. The CDR3 has 16 amino acids. V lost 5 bases, J lost 4 bases, and 9 bases stayed unmatched. Regarding time point: peripheral blood 6 weeks after treatment start. TCRdb's copy holds only in-frame clones and misses some; the assay was immunoSEQ multiplex PCR. The table records tens of thousands of clones, 85% of them present only once. The source material was PBMCs, sampled around atezolizumab (anti-PD-L1) treatment. This TCR was sampled from a man aged 70-80 years with urothelial cancer. This sequence joins TRBV2 and TRBJ2-3; 10 bases line up with TRBD2. The CDR3 nucleotides read TGTGCCAGCAGTTACACGACTAGCGGGTGGGCAGATACGCAGTATTTT. Its translation: CASSYTTSGWADTQYF.